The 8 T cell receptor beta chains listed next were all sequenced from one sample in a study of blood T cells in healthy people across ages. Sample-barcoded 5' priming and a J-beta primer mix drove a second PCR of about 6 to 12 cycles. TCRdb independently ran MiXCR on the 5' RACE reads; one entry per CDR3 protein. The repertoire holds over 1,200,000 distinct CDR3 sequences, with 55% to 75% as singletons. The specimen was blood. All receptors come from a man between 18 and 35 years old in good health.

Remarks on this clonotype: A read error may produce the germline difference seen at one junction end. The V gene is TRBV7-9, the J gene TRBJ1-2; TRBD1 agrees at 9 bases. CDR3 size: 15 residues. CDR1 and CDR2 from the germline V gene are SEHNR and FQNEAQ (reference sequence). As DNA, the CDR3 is TGTGCCGGCAGCACTAGCGACAGGGGGATCTATGGCTACACCTTC. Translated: CAGSTSDRGIYGYTF.

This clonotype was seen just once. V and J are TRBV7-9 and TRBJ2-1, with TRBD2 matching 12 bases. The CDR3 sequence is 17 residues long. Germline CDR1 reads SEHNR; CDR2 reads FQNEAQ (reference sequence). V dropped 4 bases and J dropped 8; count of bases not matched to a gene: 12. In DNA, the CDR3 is TGTGCCAGCAGCTCCGGGAGGGGACTAGCGGGTGGCGATGAGCAGTTCTTC. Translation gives CASSSGRGLAGGDEQFF.

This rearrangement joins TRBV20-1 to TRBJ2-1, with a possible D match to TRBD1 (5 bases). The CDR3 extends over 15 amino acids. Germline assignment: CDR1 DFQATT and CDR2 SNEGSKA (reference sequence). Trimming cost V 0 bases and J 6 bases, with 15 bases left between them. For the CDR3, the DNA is TGCAGTGCTAGAGATGGGGCCGGGCAGCCCAATGAGCAGTTCTTC. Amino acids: CSARDGAGQPNEQFF.

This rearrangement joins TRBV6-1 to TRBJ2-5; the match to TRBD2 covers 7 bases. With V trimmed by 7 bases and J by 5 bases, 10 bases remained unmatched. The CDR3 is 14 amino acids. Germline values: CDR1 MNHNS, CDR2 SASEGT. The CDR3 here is CASTRGVGGETQYF. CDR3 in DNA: TGTGCCAGCACACGGGGGGTTGGGGGGGAGACCCAGTACTTC.

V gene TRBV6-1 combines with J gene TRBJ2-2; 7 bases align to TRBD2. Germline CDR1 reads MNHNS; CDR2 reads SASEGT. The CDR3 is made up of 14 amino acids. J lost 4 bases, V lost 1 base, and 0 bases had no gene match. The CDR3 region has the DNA TGTGCCAGCAGTGAAGGGACTAGCACCGGGGAGCTGTTTTTT. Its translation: CASSEGTSTGELFF.

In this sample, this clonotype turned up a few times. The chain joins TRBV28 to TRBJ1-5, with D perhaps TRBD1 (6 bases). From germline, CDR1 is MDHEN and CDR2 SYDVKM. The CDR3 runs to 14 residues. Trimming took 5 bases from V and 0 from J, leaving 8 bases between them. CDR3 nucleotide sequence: TGTGCCAGCAGTACGGGACATAGCAATCAGCCCCAGCATTTT. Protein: CASSTGHSNQPQHF.

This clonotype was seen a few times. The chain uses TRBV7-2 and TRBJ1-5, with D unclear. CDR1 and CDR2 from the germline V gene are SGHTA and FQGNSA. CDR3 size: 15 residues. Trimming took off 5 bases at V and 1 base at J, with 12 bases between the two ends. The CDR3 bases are TGTGCCAGCAGCCCTCTGGCCAGGAGCAATCAGCCCCAGCATTTT. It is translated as CASSPLARSNQPQHF.

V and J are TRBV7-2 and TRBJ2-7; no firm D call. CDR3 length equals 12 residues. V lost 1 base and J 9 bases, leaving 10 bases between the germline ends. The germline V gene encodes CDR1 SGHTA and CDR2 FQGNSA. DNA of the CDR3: TGTGCCAGCAGCTTAGTAAGGTGGGGGCAGTACTTC. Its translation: CASSLVRWGQYF.